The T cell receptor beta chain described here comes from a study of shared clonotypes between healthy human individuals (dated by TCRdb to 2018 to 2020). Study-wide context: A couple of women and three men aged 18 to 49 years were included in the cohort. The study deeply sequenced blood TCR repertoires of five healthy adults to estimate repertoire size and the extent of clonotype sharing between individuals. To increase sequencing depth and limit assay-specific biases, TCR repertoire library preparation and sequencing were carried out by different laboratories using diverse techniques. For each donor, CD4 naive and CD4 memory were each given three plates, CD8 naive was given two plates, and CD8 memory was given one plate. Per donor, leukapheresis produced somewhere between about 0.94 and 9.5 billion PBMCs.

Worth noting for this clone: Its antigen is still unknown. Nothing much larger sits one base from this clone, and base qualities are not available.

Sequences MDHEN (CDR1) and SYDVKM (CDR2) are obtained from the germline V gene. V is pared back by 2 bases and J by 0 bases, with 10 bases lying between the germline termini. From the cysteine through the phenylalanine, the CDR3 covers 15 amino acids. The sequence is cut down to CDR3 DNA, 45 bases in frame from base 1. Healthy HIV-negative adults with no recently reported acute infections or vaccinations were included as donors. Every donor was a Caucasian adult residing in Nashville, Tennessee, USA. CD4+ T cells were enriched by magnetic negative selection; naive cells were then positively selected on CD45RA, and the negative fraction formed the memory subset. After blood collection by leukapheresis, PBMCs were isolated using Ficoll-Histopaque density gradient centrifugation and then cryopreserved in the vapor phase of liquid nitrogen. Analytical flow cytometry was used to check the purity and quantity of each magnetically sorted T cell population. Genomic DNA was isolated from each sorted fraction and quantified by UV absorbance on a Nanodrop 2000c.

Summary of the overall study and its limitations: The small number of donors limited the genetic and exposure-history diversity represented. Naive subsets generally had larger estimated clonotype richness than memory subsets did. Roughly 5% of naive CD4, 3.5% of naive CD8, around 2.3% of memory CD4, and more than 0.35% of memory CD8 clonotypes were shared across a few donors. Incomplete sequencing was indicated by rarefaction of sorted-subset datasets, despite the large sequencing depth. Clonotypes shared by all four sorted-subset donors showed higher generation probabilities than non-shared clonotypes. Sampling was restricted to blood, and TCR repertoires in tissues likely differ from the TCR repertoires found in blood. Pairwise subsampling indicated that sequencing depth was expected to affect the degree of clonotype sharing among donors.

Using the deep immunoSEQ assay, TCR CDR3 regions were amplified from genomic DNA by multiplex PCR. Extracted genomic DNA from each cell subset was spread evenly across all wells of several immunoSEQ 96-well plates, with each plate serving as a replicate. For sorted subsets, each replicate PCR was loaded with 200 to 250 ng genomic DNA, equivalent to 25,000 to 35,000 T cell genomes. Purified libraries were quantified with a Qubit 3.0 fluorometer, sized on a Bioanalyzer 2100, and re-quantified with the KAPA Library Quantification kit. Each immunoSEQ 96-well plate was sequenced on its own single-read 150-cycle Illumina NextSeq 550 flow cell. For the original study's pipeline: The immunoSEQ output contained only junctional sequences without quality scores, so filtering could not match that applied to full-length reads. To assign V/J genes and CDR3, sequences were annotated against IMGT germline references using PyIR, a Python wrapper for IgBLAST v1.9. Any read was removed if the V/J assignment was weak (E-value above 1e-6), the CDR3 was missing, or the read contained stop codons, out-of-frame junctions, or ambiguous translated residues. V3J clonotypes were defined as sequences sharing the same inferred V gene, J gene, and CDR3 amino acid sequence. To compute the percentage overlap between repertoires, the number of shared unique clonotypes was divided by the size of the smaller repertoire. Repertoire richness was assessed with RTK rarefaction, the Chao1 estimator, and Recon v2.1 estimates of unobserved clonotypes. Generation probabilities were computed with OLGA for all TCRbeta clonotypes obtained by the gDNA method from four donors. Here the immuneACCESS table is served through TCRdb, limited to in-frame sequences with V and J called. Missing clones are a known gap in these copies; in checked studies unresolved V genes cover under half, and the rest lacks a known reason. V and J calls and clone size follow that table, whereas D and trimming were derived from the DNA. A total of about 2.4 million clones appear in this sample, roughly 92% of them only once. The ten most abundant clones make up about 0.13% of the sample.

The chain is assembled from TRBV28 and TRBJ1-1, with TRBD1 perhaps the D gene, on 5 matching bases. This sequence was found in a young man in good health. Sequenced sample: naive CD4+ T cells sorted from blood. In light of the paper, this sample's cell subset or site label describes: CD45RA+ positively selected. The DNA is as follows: TGTGCCAGCAGTTTAGGAACGGGGGTGAACACTGAAGCTTTCTTT. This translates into CASSLGTGVNTEAFF.